The present TCR beta chain was sequenced within a study of Graves' ophthalmopathy and Graves' hyperthyroidism. V lost 6 bases to trimming and J lost 12 bases; unmatched junction nucleotides: 15. This CDR3 comprises 14 residues. Germline V lookup: CDR1 MNHEY, CDR2 SVGAGI. Investigators amplified TCR beta CDR3 regions from RNA transcripts. Second-round multiplex PCR came after first-round RT-PCR with HTBI primers. TCRdb passed the multiplex PCR reads through MiXCR, listing each CDR3 protein once. In the table there are about 400,000 distinct CDR3 sequences, around 18% of which are singletons. J is TRBJ1-2 and V is TRBV6-5; 8 positions match TRBD1. The receptor was derived from a woman aged 18-29 years with Graves' ophthalmopathy. The sequenced sample consisted of peripheral blood. CDR3 coding DNA: TGTGCCAGCAGCTACCCGGGACAGGCGTTCGAGAACACCTTC. It yields the protein CASSYPGQAFENTF.